These 8 T cell receptor beta chains originate from one sample sequenced in a study of identical twins. Via MiXCR, TCRdb re-called the 5' RACE reads, giving one row per CDR3 protein. This sample has about 690,000 distinct CDR3 sequences, with 6% to 6.5% found just once. The specimen sequenced was naive T cells sorted from blood. Every receptor here comes from a man aged 18 to 29 in good health.

This clonotype occurred a few times. The chain recombines TRBV12-3 or TRBV12-4 with TRBJ2-1; D is uncertain. The CDR3 is 11 amino acids. V was pared by 8 bases and J by 7 bases, with 9 bases between. The CDR3 loop is CASGAPNEQFF. The DNA for the CDR3 is TGTGCCAGCGGAGCTCCTAATGAGCAGTTCTTC.

The V and J genes are TRBV20-1 and TRBJ1-5; D might be TRBD1 (5 bases). The ends were cut back, 4 bases at V and 2 bases at J, with 9 bases in the middle. The CDR3 has 13 residues. CDR1 and CDR2 (germline): DFQATT, SNEGSKA (reference sequence). CDR3 in DNA: TGCAGTGCTACAGGGTACGGCAATCAGCCCCAGCATTTT. Its protein is CSATGYGNQPQHF.

In its sample, this clonotype was seen many times. The chain has TRBV7-9 and TRBJ2-1; 9 bases map to TRBD1. The CDR3 sequence is 14 residues long. CDR1 is SEHNR and CDR2 is FQNEAQ in the germline V gene (reference sequence). With 5 bases clipped from V and 9 bases from J, the junction kept 8 bases outside the gene matches. The CDR3 here is CASSNRDRASEQFF. CDR3 nucleotides: TGTGCCAGCAGCAACCGGGACAGGGCAAGTGAGCAGTTCTTC.

This clonotype was counted between two and nine times. The CDR3: CASSPGTGGAITEAFF. The CDR3 bases are TGTGCCAGCAGCCCTGGGACAGGGGGCGCGATCACTGAAGCTTTCTTT. This rearrangement joins TRBV7-9 to TRBJ1-1; 12 bases fit TRBD1. The CDR3 extends over 16 amino acids. V shed 5 bases and J 4 bases; nucleotides not matched to a gene: 8. Germline V lookup: CDR1 SEHNR, CDR2 FQNEAQ (reference sequence).

This clonotype has at least ten counts. V usage is TRBV20-1 and J usage is TRBJ2-7; 8 bases match TRBD2. The J segment lost 3 bases and the V segment lost 3 bases, leaving 4 bases of the junction unmatched. CDR1 is DFQATT and CDR2 is SNEGSKA in the germline V gene (reference sequence). This CDR3 region has 13 residues. The CDR3 region is CSARGSGSYEQYF. CDR3 nucleotide sequence: TGCAGTGCTAGGGGGAGCGGGAGCTACGAGCAGTACTTC.

In its sample, this clonotype was seen many times. The chain uses TRBV20-1 and TRBJ2-2; D uncertain. This CDR3 contains 12 residues. V gave up 3 bases and J gave up 2 bases, with 4 bases separating them. Germline V lookup: CDR1 DFQATT, CDR2 SNEGSKA (reference sequence). CDR3 DNA sequence: TGCAGTGCTAGGGAAAACACCGGGGAGCTGTTTTTT. Its translation is CSARENTGELFF.

This clonotype came up many times. The junction differs from germline at one of its ends, possibly a read error. The V call is TRBV5-1, the J call TRBJ2-2; 7 bases are a match to TRBD1. Germline V gene sequence: CDR1 SGHRS, CDR2 YFSETQ. This CDR3 has 14 residues. Here the CDR3 DNA reads TGTGCCAGCAGCTTGGGGCAGGGGGCCGGGGAGCTGTTTTTT. Translation gives CASSLGQGAGELFF.

The sample holds a few counts of this clonotype. The chain links TRBV7-2 to TRBJ2-3, with D maybe TRBD1 (6 bases). V lost 5 bases, J lost 2 bases, and 14 bases lay in between. CDR1 is SGHTA and CDR2 is FQGNSA in the germline V gene. The CDR3 totals 15 residues. CDR3: CASSLGTLLTDTQYF. CDR3 DNA sequence: TGTGCCAGCAGCCTCGGGACACTACTCACAGATACGCAGTATTTT. Combining the CDR3 with reference TRBV7-2 and TRBJ2-3 gives the whole variable domain GAGVSQSPSNKVTEKGKDVELRCDPISGHTALYWYRQSLGQGLEFLIYFQGNSAPDKSGLPSDRFSAERTGGSVSTLTIQRTQQEDSAVYLCASSLGTLLTDTQYFGPGTRLTVL.